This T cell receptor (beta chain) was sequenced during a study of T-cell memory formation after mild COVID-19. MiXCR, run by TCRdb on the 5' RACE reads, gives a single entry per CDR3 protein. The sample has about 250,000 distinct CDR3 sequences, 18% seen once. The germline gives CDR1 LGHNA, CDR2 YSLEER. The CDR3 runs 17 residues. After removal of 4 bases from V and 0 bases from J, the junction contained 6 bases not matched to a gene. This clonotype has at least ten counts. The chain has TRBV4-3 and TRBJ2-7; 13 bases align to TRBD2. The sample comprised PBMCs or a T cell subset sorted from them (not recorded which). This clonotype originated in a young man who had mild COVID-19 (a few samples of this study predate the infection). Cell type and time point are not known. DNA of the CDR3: TGCGCCAGCAGCCCTGGGACTAGCGGGGTTAACTCCTACGAGCAGTACTTC. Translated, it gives CASSPGTSGVNSYEQYF.